The rows below give T cell receptor beta chains drawn from one sample of a study of Ad26.COV2.S vaccination and SARS-CoV-2 variants. Clones were sequenced by immunoSEQ multiplex PCR, and TCRdb holds only the in-frame ones, with some missing. The data hold about 320,000 clones, with around four fifths observed a single time. The starting material was peripheral blood, obtained in a trial of Ad26.COV2.S vaccine versus placebo. The receptors here all came from a person between 18 and 60 years old who received the Ad26.COV2.S COVID-19 vaccine or a placebo. Both conserved end residues are part of each CDR3. The D gene is left open where the match is weak. Size is stated for part of the rows, as once, few or many counts, or as a class when the clone is expanded.

j_call d_call clone_size v_call cdr3_nt cdr3_aa
TRBJ1-4 - - TRBV7-9 TGTGCCAGCAGCCCCGTATCGGAAAAACTGTTTTTT CASSPVSEKLFF
TRBJ1-2 TRBD1 - TRBV27 TGTGCCAGCAGTTTAGCCGGGACAGGGGGTGACTATGGCTACACCTTC CASSLAGTGGDYGYTF
TRBJ1-2 TRBD1 - TRBV5-1 TGCGCCAGCAGCGCGACAGGGATAGATGGCTACACCTTC CASSATGIDGYTF
TRBJ2-2 - - TRBV10-1 TGCGCCAGCAGTGAGTCGGGGGCTGGCACCGGGGAGCTGTTTTTT CASSESGAGTGELFF
TRBJ1-3 TRBD1 - TRBV5-1 TGCGCCAGCAGCCCTAGGACAGGGCTCGGAAACACCATATATTTT CASSPRTGLGNTIYF
TRBJ2-7 - - TRBV28 TGTGCCAGCAGTTTAACGGCTCTCCAGTACTTC CASSLTALQYF
TRBJ2-2 - many TRBV6-4 TGTGCCAGCAGTGACAGGGGGACCGGGGAGCTGTTTTTT CASSDRGTGELFF
TRBJ2-7 - - TRBV5-6 TGTGCCAGCAGCTTCCAGGGCCCGAACTACGAGCAGTACTTC CASSFQGPNYEQYF
TRBJ2-4 - - TRBV5-4 TGTGCCAGCAGCCTAGAAATCAGGGGCGCCGATAAGTACTTC CASSLEIRGADKYF
TRBJ1-1 - once TRBV12-3/TRBV12-4 TGTGCCAGCAGTACGGACAGCACTGAAGCTTTCTTT CASSTDSTEAFF
TRBJ2-7 TRBD2 - TRBV28 TGTGCCACTCGGGGGACTAGCGGGCTAATCCTTAAGGACGAGCAGTACTTC CATRGTSGLILKDEQYF
TRBJ2-3 - - TRBV6-5 TGTGCCAGCAGCTCCCTGGGTCAGCAAACAGATACGCAGTATTTT CASSSLGQQTDTQYF
TRBJ2-1 TRBD1 - TRBV5-1 TGCGCCAGCAGCATACAGGGGGCGGAATACAATGAGCAGTTCTTC CASSIQGAEYNEQFF
TRBJ1-6 - - TRBV5-1 TGCGCCAGCAGCTTGGCCGGGCGCCCAGGATCACCCCTCCACTTT CASSLAGRPGSPLHF
TRBJ1-6 - - TRBV9 TGTGCCACCTCGCGAGGAGATCCCTATTCACCCCTCCACTTT CATSRGDPYSPLHF
TRBJ2-2 - - TRBV7-2 TGTGCCAGCAGCTTAGATCCTGCTAGCATCACCGGGGAGCTGTTTTTT CASSLDPASITGELFF
TRBJ2-7 - - TRBV6-5 TGTGCCAGCATCCCAGGGGCGGGAAGCTCCTACGAGCAGTACTTC CASIPGAGSSYEQYF
TRBJ1-2 - - TRBV2 TGTGCCAGCATCGGGCCCTACTATGGCTACACCTTC CASIGPYYGYTF
TRBJ2-3 TRBD2 - TRBV28 TGTGCCAGCAGTTTACCGGGCGGGGGGCTCCGCGATACGCAGTATTTT CASSLPGGGLRDTQYF
TRBJ1-1 TRBD1 - TRBV3-1/TRBV3-2 TGTGCCAGCAGCTTATGGACAGGGGAGAAAGAAGCTTTCTTT CASSLWTGEKEAFF
TRBJ2-1 TRBD1 - TRBV7-2 TGTGCCAGCAGCCCAACGGACAGGGGTATAGGTGAGCAGTTCTTC CASSPTDRGIGEQFF
TRBJ2-3 TRBD2 many TRBV2 TGTGCCAGCACACCCCTGACCTTCTACGTAGCGGGGGGGAAGGCAGATACGCAGTATTTT CASTPLTFYVAGGKADTQYF
TRBJ1-2 TRBD1 once TRBV6-5 TGTGCCAGCAGAAAACAGGGGGAGGCCGGCTATGGCTACACCTTC CASRKQGEAGYGYTF
TRBJ2-7 - - TRBV12-3/TRBV12-4 TGTGCCAGCGCCCGAAAGTCCTACGAGCAGTACTTC CASARKSYEQYF
TRBJ2-3 TRBD2 once TRBV28 TGTGCCAGCAGTTTCCCTAAAGCGGGGGGATTAGATACGCAGTATTTT CASSFPKAGGLDTQYF
TRBJ1-3 TRBD1 once TRBV7-2 TGTGCCAGCAGCCACACAGGGGGAAACTCTGGAAACACCATATATTTT CASSHTGGNSGNTIYF
TRBJ1-3 TRBD1 - TRBV5-6 TGTGCCAGCAGCCAAAGCAGGGACAGAGCTTTCTCTGGAAACACCATATATTTT CASSQSRDRAFSGNTIYF
TRBJ2-2 - once TRBV6-5 TGTGCCAGCAGTTACCTCGACGTACGCTCCGGGGAGCTGTTTTTT CASSYLDVRSGELFF
TRBJ2-7 TRBD2 - TRBV5-1 TGCGCCAGCAGCCCCGGGACTAGCGGGGGAAGAACCTACGAGCAGTACTTC CASSPGTSGGRTYEQYF
TRBJ2-2 - - TRBV19 TGTGCCAGTCGCGTCGCAGGGGTTAACACCGGGGAGCTGTTTTTT CASRVAGVNTGELFF
TRBJ2-3 TRBD2 - TRBV28 TGTGCCAGCAGTTTAGGGCCTGAAGTAGCGGGGGGGCCAGATACGCAGTATTTT CASSLGPEVAGGPDTQYF
TRBJ2-1 TRBD1 - TRBV28 TGTGCCAGCAGTTCGTTCAGGGGGCTGTACTACAATGAGCAGTTCTTC CASSSFRGLYYNEQFF
TRBJ2-5 - - TRBV6-6 TGTGCCAGCAAGGGGGTGGGGTACCAAGAGACCCAGTACTTC CASKGVGYQETQYF
TRBJ1-2 - - TRBV5-5 TGTGCCAGCAGCTTGGGTGACTATGGCTACACCTTC CASSLGDYGYTF
TRBJ2-1 TRBD2 - TRBV27 TGTGCCAGCAGTAATCAGCGGGGTATGGGAAACAATGAGCAGTTCTTC CASSNQRGMGNNEQFF
TRBJ2-5 - - TRBV6-2/TRBV6-3 TGTGCCAGCAGCTCCCCCCACAGCCAAGAGACCCAGTACTTC CASSSPHSQETQYF
TRBJ2-7 - - TRBV18 TGTGCCAGCTCACGGAACCCCATAGGGGCCAGCTCCTACGAGCAGTACTTC CASSRNPIGASSYEQYF
TRBJ1-6 - - TRBV5-1 TGCGCCAGCAGCTTGTTTCGGGGGTATAATTCACCCCTCCACTTT CASSLFRGYNSPLHF
TRBJ1-6 - - TRBV30 TGTGCCTGGAGTGTATCAGGTTCACCCCTCCACTTT CAWSVSGSPLHF
TRBJ2-6 - - TRBV7-2 TGTGCCAGCAGCTTGGAGGGCGCTGGCAGCTCTGGGGCCAACGTCCTGACTTTC CASSLEGAGSSGANVLTF
TRBJ1-3 - - TRBV12-3/TRBV12-4 TGTGCCAGCAGTTCTTTTGGTGGCCACACCATATATTTT CASSSFGGHTIYF
TRBJ2-3 - - TRBV18 TGTGCCAGCTCACCTACGGGGCAAGATACGCAGTATTTT CASSPTGQDTQYF
TRBJ2-2 - - TRBV7-2 TGTGCCAGCAGCCGGGGGGCCCTTACGAACACCGGGGAGCTGTTTTTT CASSRGALTNTGELFF
TRBJ1-3 - - TRBV6-5 TGTGCCAGCATCGGGGGTACTGGAAACACCATATATTTT CASIGGTGNTIYF
TRBJ2-1 TRBD2 - TRBV29-1 TGCAGCGCCGACGGACTAGCGGAATACAATGAGCAGTTCTTC CSADGLAEYNEQFF
TRBJ2-7 TRBD1 - TRBV28 TGTGCCAGCAGCTGGGACAGGGGGCTTGAGCAGTACTTC CASSWDRGLEQYF
TRBJ1-2 TRBD1 - TRBV7-9 TGTGCCAGCAGCTTCACAGGGGGTAGTAACTATGGCTACACCTTC CASSFTGGSNYGYTF
TRBJ2-7 TRBD1 - TRBV2 TGTGCCAGCAGTGGGCGGGACAGGGTCTACGAGCAGTACTTC CASSGRDRVYEQYF
TRBJ2-1 TRBD1 - TRBV19 TGTGCCAGTAGGACAGGGTTCGGCGATGAGCAGTTCTTC CASRTGFGDEQFF
TRBJ1-3 - - TRBV6-5 TGTGCCAGCAGTTACACCGGACCGCTCTCTGGAAACACCATATATTTT CASSYTGPLSGNTIYF
TRBJ2-7 TRBD1 - TRBV5-5 TGTGCCAGCAGCTTGGCGTGGGACAGGGGAATTTACGAGCAGTACTTC CASSLAWDRGIYEQYF
TRBJ2-3 - - TRBV3-1/TRBV3-2 TGTGCCAGCAGCCCTAGGGGCACAGATACGCAGTATTTT CASSPRGTDTQYF
TRBJ1-2 TRBD1 - TRBV27 TGTGCCAGCAGTTTGTCCGGACAGGTCGGAGGCTACACCTTC CASSLSGQVGGYTF
TRBJ1-2 - - TRBV6-8 TGTGCCAGCAACCCCCGTGAAGGCTACGGCTACACCTTC CASNPREGYGYTF
TRBJ1-1 TRBD1 few TRBV9 TGTGCCAGCAGCGCCACAGGGGCTCTGAACACTGAAGCTTTCTTT CASSATGALNTEAFF
TRBJ1-2 TRBD1 - TRBV7-2 TGTGCCAGCAGCTCGGGACAGGCCAACTATGGCTACACCTTC CASSSGQANYGYTF